The clone carrying this T cell receptor (beta chain) was detected ten times or more. Its antigen remains unknown. 2 million unsorted PBMCs were stored in RNAlater at -80 °C before RNA extraction. The cDNA was generated through 5'RACE incorporating 10-nucleotide random UMIs. TCRdb re-analysed the 5' RACE reads in MiXCR, keeping a single row per CDR3 protein. This table holds over 45,000 distinct CDR3 sequences, 3% found once. The sample is drawn from a study of neurological immune-mediated disorders. Notes on the study in general: HTLV-1-associated myelopathy showed the most TCR clonal expansion; multiple sclerosis the least, below healthy controls. Phylogenetic grouping assigned the repertoires of 18 of 34 multiple sclerosis patients to a single related-CDR3 cluster, which may represent a signature.

The junction had 11 bases not matched to a gene; V was cut back by 1 base and J by 8 bases. The germline V gene has CDR1 DFQATT and CDR2 SNEGSKA (reference sequence). This CDR3 has 15 residues. The receptor was derived from a woman aged 45-65 years with multiple sclerosis. The chain carries TRBV20-1 and TRBJ2-3, with 8 bases lining up with TRBD1. The specimen was PBMCs. CDR3 sequence: CSARVQGVAMVTQYF. Written as DNA, the CDR3 is TGCAGTGCTAGAGTACAGGGGGTCGCCATGGTTACGCAGTATTTT.